A single sample is the source of the 8 T cell receptor beta chains below, sequenced in a study of T cell repertoires in cytomegalovirus infection. TCRdb re-analysed the reads in MiXCR, keeping a single row per CDR3 protein. The sample lists roughly 700,000 distinct CDR3 sequences; around 32% were seen once. The antigens these receptors bind are not known. Sequencing used cultured PBMCs, obtained from culture after CMV antigen stimulation. The receptors here all came from a human donor in good health (CMV status not recorded). Some clones in this sample may be carry-over from other donors' samples.

This clonotype appeared a few times. The chain is built from TRBV15 and TRBJ1-1; D is uncertain. Germline V gene lookup returns CDR1 LNHNV and CDR2 YYDKDF (reference sequence). This CDR3 region has 14 residues. The V end was cut by 0 bases, the J end by 4 bases, with 9 bases between. The CDR3 sequence is CATSRDLRVTEAFF. For the CDR3, the DNA is TGTGCCACCAGCAGAGATCTCCGGGTCACTGAAGCTTTCTTT. The variable domain in full, with the rest retrieved from reference TRBV15 and TRBJ1-1, is DAMVIQNPRYQVTQFGKPVTLSCSQTLNHNVMYWYQQKSSQAPKLLFHYYDKDFNNEADTPDNFQSRRPNTSFCFLDIRSPGLGDTAMYLCATSRDLRVTEAFFGQGTRLTVV.

This rearrangement joins TRBV7-6 to TRBJ2-7; 7 bases align to TRBD1. The CDR3 length is 12 residues. The germline V gene has CDR1 SGHVS and CDR2 FNYEAQ. The J segment lost 7 bases and the V segment lost 4 bases, leaving 4 bases of the junction unmatched. The CDR3, as DNA: TGTGCCAGCAGCTCGGACAGGCGGGAGCAGTACTTC. Amino acid sequence: CASSSDRREQYF.

The rearrangement uses TRBV19 and TRBJ2-3; TRBD2 aligns across 7 bases. The CDR3 has 13 residues. Germline assignment: CDR1 LNHDA and CDR2 SQIVND (reference sequence). The trim removed 9 bases at V and 4 bases at J, leaving 7 bases unmatched. The CDR3: CASASGGADTQYF. The CDR3 bases are TGTGCCAGCGCAAGTGGGGGGGCAGATACGCAGTATTTT. The full variable domain, in which reference TRBV19 and TRBJ2-3 provide the parts outside the CDR3, is DGGITQSPKYLFRKEGQNVTLSCEQNLNHDAMYWYRQDPGQGLRLIYYSQIVNDFQKGDIAEGYSVSREKKESFPLTVTSAQKNPTAFYLCASASGGADTQYFGPGTRLTVL.

The sample holds many counts of this clonotype. The chain recombines TRBV7-2 with TRBJ2-5; TRBD2 agrees at 10 bases. The V gene's germline CDR1 is SGHTA and CDR2 FQGNSA. CDR3 length: 20 amino acids. The J segment lost 2 bases and the V segment lost 4 bases, leaving 19 bases of the junction unmatched. CDR3 DNA: TGTGCCAGCAGCTACTTAGGAATCACTAGCGGGGTTCGTACACAAGAGACCCAGTACTTC. Protein sequence: CASSYLGITSGVRTQETQYF. Using reference TRBV7-2 and TRBJ2-5 for the parts outside the CDR3, the full variable domain is GAGVSQSPSNKVTEKGKDVELRCDPISGHTALYWYRQSLGQGLEFLIYFQGNSAPDKSGLPSDRFSAERTGGSVSTLTIQRTQQEDSAVYLCASSYLGITSGVRTQETQYFGPGTRLLVL.

The chain links TRBV19 to TRBJ1-5; 8 bases are a match to TRBD1. CDR3 size: 14 residues. Germline trimming cut 7 bases from V and 7 bases from J; bases unmatched to any gene: 9. Looked up from germline, CDR1 is LNHDA and CDR2 is SQIVND (reference sequence). The CDR3 loop reads CASIAGQAGQPQHF. CDR3 DNA sequence: TGTGCCAGTATTGCGGGACAGGCCGGACAGCCCCAGCATTTT.

This sequence joins TRBV27 and TRBJ2-1; 9 bases are shared with TRBD2. With 5 bases clipped from V and 12 bases from J, the junction kept 14 bases outside the gene matches. The germline CDR1 and CDR2 sequences are MNHEY and SMNVEV (reference sequence). The CDR3 covers 15 residues. The CDR3 DNA follows: TGTGCCAGCAGTCGACTAGCGGCTCGCCGAGTGGGGCAGTTCTTC. It translates to CASSRLAARRVGQFF.

J is TRBJ2-1 and V is TRBV7-8; 9 bases fit TRBD1. Trimming took 5 bases from V and 7 from J; bases not matched to a gene: 15. The CDR3 runs 17 residues. CDR1 is SGHVS, CDR2 FQNEAQ, per germline. CDR3 amino acids: CASSPPGQGLGVNEQFF. In DNA form, the CDR3 reads TGTGCCAGCAGCCCCCCGGGACAGGGTTTGGGGGTGAATGAGCAGTTCTTC.

The chain couples TRBV28 to TRBJ2-1; no clear D gene. V lost 1 base and J lost 8, with 12 bases in between. This CDR3 has 14 residues. Looked up from germline, CDR1 is MDHEN and CDR2 is SYDVKM. CDR3 in amino acids: CASSLSLRRDEQFF. CDR3 nucleotides: TGTGCCAGCAGTTTATCACTGAGGAGAGATGAGCAGTTCTTC.